These T cell receptor beta chains were read from a single sample in a study of CD8 T cells in Susac syndrome. TCRdb reanalysed the immunoSEQ multiplex PCR reads using MiXCR and keeps one entry per CDR3 protein. There are under 200,000 distinct CDR3 sequences in the sample; 85% to 95% occur only once, and more than 0.095% lies in the top ten. The sample comprised CD4+ T cells from PBMCs. These TCRs come from a human donor with Susac syndrome. CDR3s include the opening cysteine and the closing phenylalanine or tryptophan. D genes are given only for firm matches. Size is stated for part of the rows, as once, few or many counts, or as a class when the clone is expanded.

D,V,size,J,CDR3,DNA
TRBD1,TRBV7-2,NA,TRBJ1-6,CASSYRQGFSSNSPLHF,TGTGCCAGCAGCTACCGACAGGGCTTCTCCTCTAATTCACCCCTCCACTTT
TRBD1,TRBV19,NA,TRBJ2-5,CATWDRTQETQYF,TGTGCCACTTGGGACAGAACTCAAGAGACCCAGTACTTC
NA,TRBV7-9,NA,TRBJ2-2,CASSLAGDTGELFF,TGTGCCAGCAGCTTAGCTGGGGACACCGGGGAGCTGTTTTTT
NA,TRBV15,NA,TRBJ2-3,CATSRPITDTQYF,TGTGCCACCAGCAGACCGATAACAGATACGCAGTATTTT
NA,TRBV2,NA,TRBJ1-4,CASKVDRPSEKLFF,TGTGCCAGCAAAGTTGACAGGCCTTCGGAAAAACTGTTTTTT
NA,TRBV13,NA,TRBJ2-6,CASSRLDRLSGANVLTF,TGTGCCAGCAGCCGACTCGACAGGCTCTCTGGGGCCAACGTCCTGACTTTC
NA,TRBV18,NA,TRBJ1-2,CASSPLPRGVADYGYTF,TGTGCCAGCTCACCACTACCTCGAGGGGTCGCCGACTATGGCTACACCTTC
NA,TRBV7-3,NA,TRBJ1-1,CASSLRAGYTEAFF,TGTGCCAGCAGCTTAAGGGCTGGGTACACTGAAGCTTTCTTT
TRBD2,TRBV7-6,NA,TRBJ2-3,CASSLGTRGTDTQYF,TGTGCCAGCAGCTTAGGGACTAGGGGCACAGATACGCAGTATTTT
NA,TRBV5-6,NA,TRBJ2-3,CASSLRAADTQYF,TGTGCCAGCAGCTTGAGGGCGGCAGATACGCAGTATTTT
NA,TRBV5-4,NA,TRBJ1-6,CAAAPTLNSPLHF,TGTGCTGCAGCTCCCACTTTAAATTCACCCCTCCACTTT
NA,TRBV20-1,NA,TRBJ2-1,CSARRGRGNEQFF,TGCAGCGCCCGCAGAGGGCGGGGCAATGAGCAGTTCTTC
NA,TRBV3-1,NA,TRBJ2-7,CASSGAYEQYF,TGTGCCAGCTCTGGGGCCTACGAGCAGTACTTC
NA,TRBV20-1,once,TRBJ2-5,CSASPSGETQYF,TGCAGTGCTAGTCCCAGTGGGGAGACCCAGTACTTC
TRBD2,TRBV5-4,NA,TRBJ2-7,CAISSGGSSYEQYF,TGTGCCATTTCGAGCGGGGGCAGCTCCTACGAGCAGTACTTC
NA,TRBV12-3/TRBV12-4,NA,TRBJ2-3,CASSLRAPVVDTQYF,TGTGCCAGCAGTTTAAGGGCCCCTGTTGTAGATACGCAGTATTTT